The T cell receptor (beta chain) under discussion was sequenced for a study of control samples from healthy donors and cancer patients. V was clipped by 5 bases and J by 8 bases, with 15 bases between them. Per germline, CDR1 ENHRY and CDR2 SYGVKD. This CDR3 has 14 residues. Using immunoSEQ multiplex PCR, the repertoire was profiled, and TCRdb retains in-frame clones only, with some absent. Of around 100,000 clones in the sample, 88% were seen once. The sequenced material came from blood. The source is a woman in her 70s in good health. J is TRBJ1-4 and V is TRBV10-3; no firm D call. Here the CDR3 reads CAISPVEGIEKLFF. The CDR3 nucleotides are TGTGCCATCAGTCCCGTGGAGGGCATCGAAAAACTGTTTTTT.